This T cell receptor beta chain was captured in a study of breast tumors, draining lymph nodes, adjacent tissues. The study, taken as a whole, reports: Tumors had less TCR diversity than lymph nodes, more than nontumor tissue. Findings are consistent with lymph node origin and intratumoral expansion of most tumor T cells. The lymph node origin of tumor T cells was framed as consistent with a hypothesis, not demonstrated.

This clonotype was picked up many times. Its antigen is not identified. Deletions cut 2 bases from V and 2 bases from J, with 13 bases between. This CDR3 comprises 15 residues. The V gene's germline CDR1 is SGHTA and CDR2 FQGNSA. Axillary draining lymph nodes of breast cancer patients supplied the node samples. MiXCR, run by TCRdb on the multiplex PCR reads, gives a single entry per CDR3 protein. The sample carries some 150,000 distinct CDR3 sequences, 33% recorded once. The chain is built from TRBV7-2 and TRBJ2-7, with no clear D. The sequence came from a female donor with breast cancer. Some clones in this sample may be carry-over from other donors' samples. Sample: axillary lymph node tissue. CDR3 residues: CASSLFPGGAYEQYF. CDR3 sequence (DNA): TGTGCCAGCAGCTTATTTCCTGGTGGGGCCTACGAGCAGTACTTC.